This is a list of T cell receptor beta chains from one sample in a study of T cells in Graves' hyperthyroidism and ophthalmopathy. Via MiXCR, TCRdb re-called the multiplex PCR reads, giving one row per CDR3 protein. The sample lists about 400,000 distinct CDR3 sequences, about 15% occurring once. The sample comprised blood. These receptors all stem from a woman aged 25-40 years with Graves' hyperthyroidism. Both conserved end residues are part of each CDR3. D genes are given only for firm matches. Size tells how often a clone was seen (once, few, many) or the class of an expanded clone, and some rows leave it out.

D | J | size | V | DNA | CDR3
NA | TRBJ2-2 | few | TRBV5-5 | TGTGCCAGCAGCTTGAGGGGGGGATACACCGGGGAGCTGTTTTTT | CASSLRGGYTGELFF
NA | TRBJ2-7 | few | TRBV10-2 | TGCGCCAGCAGCGCTACCCTCTACGAGCAGTACTTC | CASSATLYEQYF
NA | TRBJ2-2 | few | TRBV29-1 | TGCAGCGTCCGACAGGTCGCCGGGGAGCTGTTTTTT | CSVRQVAGELFF
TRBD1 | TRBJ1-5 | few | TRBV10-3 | TGTGCCATTAGTGACCCAGGGGGGAATCAGCCCCAGCATTTT | CAISDPGGNQPQHF
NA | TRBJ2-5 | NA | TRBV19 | TGTGCCAGTAGTATATTAGGGGAGCAGGAGACCCAGTACTTC | CASSILGEQETQYF
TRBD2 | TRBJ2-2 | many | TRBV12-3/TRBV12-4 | TGTGCCAGCAGGTCCCCCGGACTAGCGGGGATCACCGGGGAGCTGTTTTTT | CASRSPGLAGITGELFF
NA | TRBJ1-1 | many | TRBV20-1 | TGCACCGTCAACGATATGAACACTGAAGCTTTCTTT | CTVNDMNTEAFF
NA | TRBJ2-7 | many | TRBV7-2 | TGTGCCACCTCCGGGACCTCGCTCTACGAGCAGTACTTC | CATSGTSLYEQYF
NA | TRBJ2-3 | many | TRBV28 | TGTGCCAGCAGTCCAACACATGATACGCAGTATTTT | CASSPTHDTQYF
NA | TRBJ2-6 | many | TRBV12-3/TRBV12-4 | TGTGCCAGCAGCGGGCCAGGGAAAGTTGGGGCCAACGTCCTGACTTTC | CASSGPGKVGANVLTF
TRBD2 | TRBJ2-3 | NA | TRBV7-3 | TGTGCCAGCAGCTCTGGACTAGCGGCCCCTCGAGATACGCAGTATTTT | CASSSGLAAPRDTQYF
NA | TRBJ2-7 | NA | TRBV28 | TGTGCCAGCAGCCCCCAGACGGACTGGGCCTACGAGCAGTACTTC | CASSPQTDWAYEQYF
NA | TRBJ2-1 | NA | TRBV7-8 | TGTGCCAGCAGCTTAGGGACTAAGTTGAATGAGCAGTTCTTC | CASSLGTKLNEQFF
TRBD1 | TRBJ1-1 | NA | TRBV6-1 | TGTGCCAGCAGCCACCAGGGGGGGGGTGGGACTGAAGCTTTCTTT | CASSHQGGGGTEAFF
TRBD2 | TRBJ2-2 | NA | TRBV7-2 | TGTGCCAGCAGCCGGGGACTAGCGGGAGGGCTCGGCACCGGGGAGCTGTTTTTT | CASSRGLAGGLGTGELFF
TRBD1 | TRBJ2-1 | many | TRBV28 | TGTGCCAGCCCCCCGTTACAGGGGGGTCCTTTCAATGAGCAGTTCTTC | CASPPLQGGPFNEQFF
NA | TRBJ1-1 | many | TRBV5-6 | TGTGCCAGCAGCTTGTCAGGAGACAACACTGAAGCTTTCTTT | CASSLSGDNTEAFF
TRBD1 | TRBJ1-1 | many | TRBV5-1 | TGCGCCAGCAGCCAAACAGGGGGTAACACTGAAGCTTTCTTT | CASSQTGGNTEAFF
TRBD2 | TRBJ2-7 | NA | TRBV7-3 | TGTGCCAGCAGCCCCGGCCCCGGGACTAGCGGATACGAGCAGTACTTC | CASSPGPGTSGYEQYF
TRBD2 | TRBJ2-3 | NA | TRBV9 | TGTGCCAGCAGCGTAGCTCCTAGCGGACTAAAACAAGATACGCAGTATTTT | CASSVAPSGLKQDTQYF
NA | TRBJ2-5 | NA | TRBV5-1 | TGCGCCAGCAGAACGGGATTCCAAGAGACCCAGTACTTC | CASRTGFQETQYF
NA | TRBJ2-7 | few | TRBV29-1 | TGCAGCGTTGGCAACTGGGGGAGGGAGCAGTACTTC | CSVGNWGREQYF
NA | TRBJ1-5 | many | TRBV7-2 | TGTGCCAGCAGCTTTGGGGGAAGGGGCAATCAGCCCCAGCATTTT | CASSFGGRGNQPQHF
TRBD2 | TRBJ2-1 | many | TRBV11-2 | TGTGCCAGCAGCTTTCTAGCGGGAGATGTTTTCAATGAGCAGTTCTTC | CASSFLAGDVFNEQFF
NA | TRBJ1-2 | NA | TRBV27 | TGTGCCAGCAGTTTATCGGGCAGGTCTTTCTATGGCTACACCTTC | CASSLSGRSFYGYTF
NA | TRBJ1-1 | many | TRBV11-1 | TGTGCCAGCAGCTTAAACAACAGAAACACTGAAGCTTTCTTT | CASSLNNRNTEAFF
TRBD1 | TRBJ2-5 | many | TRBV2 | TGTGCCAGCAGTGTCAGACAGGGGGCGGCCGGGAGGATCCAAGAGACCCAGTACTTC | CASSVRQGAAGRIQETQYF
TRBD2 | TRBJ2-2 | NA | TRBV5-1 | TGCGCCAGCAGTGCGGGAGGGGACACCGGGGAGCTGTTTTTT | CASSAGGDTGELFF